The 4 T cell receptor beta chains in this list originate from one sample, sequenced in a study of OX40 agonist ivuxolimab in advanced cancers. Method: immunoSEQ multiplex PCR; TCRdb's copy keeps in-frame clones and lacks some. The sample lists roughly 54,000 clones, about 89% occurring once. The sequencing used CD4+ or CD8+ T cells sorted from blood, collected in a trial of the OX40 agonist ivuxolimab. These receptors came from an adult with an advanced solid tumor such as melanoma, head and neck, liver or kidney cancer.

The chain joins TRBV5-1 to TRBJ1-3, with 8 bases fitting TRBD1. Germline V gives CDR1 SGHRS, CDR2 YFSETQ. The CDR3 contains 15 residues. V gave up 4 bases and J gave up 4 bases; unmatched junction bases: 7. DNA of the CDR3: TGCGCCAGCAGCCCAGGGGGCTTATTAGGAAACACCATATATTTT. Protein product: CASSPGGLLGNTIYF.

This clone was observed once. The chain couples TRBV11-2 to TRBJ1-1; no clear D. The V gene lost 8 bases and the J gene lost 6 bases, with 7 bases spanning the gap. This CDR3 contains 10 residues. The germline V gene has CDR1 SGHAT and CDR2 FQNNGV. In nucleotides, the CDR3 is TGTGCCAGCGGTGGGGCTGAAGCTTTCTTT. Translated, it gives CASGGAEAFF. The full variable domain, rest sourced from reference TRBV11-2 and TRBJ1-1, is EAGVAQSPRYKIIEKRQSVAFWCNPISGHATLYWYQQILGQGPKLLIQFQNNGVVDDSQLPKDRFSAERLKGVDSTLKIQPAKLEDSAVYLCASGGAEAFFGQGTRLTVV.

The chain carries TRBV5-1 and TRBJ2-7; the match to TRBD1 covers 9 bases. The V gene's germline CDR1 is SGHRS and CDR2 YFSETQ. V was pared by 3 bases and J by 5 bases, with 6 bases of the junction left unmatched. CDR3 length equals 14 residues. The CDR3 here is CASSYGQGQDEQYF. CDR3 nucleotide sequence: TGCGCCAGCAGCTATGGACAGGGGCAGGACGAGCAGTACTTC.

The CDR3 loop reads CASSIYSSGANVLTF. DNA of the CDR3: TGTGCCAGTAGCATTTACAGCTCTGGGGCCAACGTCCTGACTTTC. The chain combines TRBV19 with TRBJ2-6, with D uncertain. The CDR3 length is 15 residues. Trimming cost V 6 bases and J 0 bases, with 9 bases left between them. Germline V gives CDR1 LNHDA, CDR2 SQIVND (reference sequence).